This entry features one T cell receptor (beta chain) sequence. This clone's antigen is unknown. Base qualities are not at hand, and no much larger clone is one base apart. The time point label of this sample denotes: cycle 1 day 1 (C1D1), immediately before nivolumab initiation. All trial patients had relapsed after autologous stem cell transplantation, with cohorts A, B and C differing in prior brentuximab vedotin exposure. A total of around 59 patients with relapsed/refractory classical Hodgkin lymphoma made up the trial cohort, and each patient's best overall response was complete response, partial response or progressive disease. In the multi-cohort phase II CheckMate 205 trial, trial patients received single-agent nivolumab. An independent review committee assessed best overall response by applying the 2007 International Working Group response criteria. Trial PBMCs were collected just before the start of nivolumab (C1D1) and during therapy at cycle 2 day 1 and cycle 4 day 1. Peripheral blood was collected in 8 mL Vacutainer Cell Preparation Tubes, from which PBMCs were isolated by centrifugation and then cryopreserved.

These data belong to a study of PD-1 blockade in classical Hodgkin lymphoma (dated by TCRdb to about 2020). Study-wide context: Nivolumab dosing was 3 mg/kg intravenously every 2 weeks, continuing until either disease progression or unacceptable toxicity. A peripheral blood immune signature of response to PD-1 blockade in classical Hodgkin lymphoma was defined using TCR beta sequencing and CyTOF.

The CDR3, from cysteine to phenylalanine, totals 14 residues. CDR3 DNA is the only sequence kept; it has 42 bases, read in frame from the first base. CDR1 and CDR2 were assigned from the germline V gene (reference sequence) as LNHDA and SQIVND. V loses 3 bases of germline sequence and J loses 2 bases, and the interval between the two ends is 8 bases. Beyond this particular receptor, the publication reports: Diversity was lower in patients who began nivolumab less than 1 year after ASCT, so these patients were left out of later analyses to avoid confounding by immune reconstitution. Among trial patients, those achieving complete response had baseline diversity similar to that of newly diagnosed patients, while diversity was significantly lower in partial responders and progressors. CD4+ but not CD8+ TCR diversity rose significantly by C4D1 (p=0.0027 vs p=0.16), most apparent in complete responders (p=0.02). The study covered only a single clinical trial cohort, and the causes of the repertoire differences, possibly disease activity or prior therapy, were still not defined. Newly diagnosed patients were reported to have lower baseline TCR diversity than healthy donors, and relapsed/refractory patients were reported to have lower baseline TCR diversity still.

Genomic DNA was extracted with the Qiagen DNeasy kit from unsorted PBMCs and from negatively selected CD4+ and CD8+ fractions. TCR beta CDR3 regions were amplified by immunoSEQ multiplex PCR using primers annealing to V and J segments. A synthetic immune receptor repertoire was used to minimize amplification bias, and remaining bias was computationally removed after sequencing. The paper's data handling went like this. Custom Python scripts were used to quantify repertoire diversity as the Shannon entropy index. Unsorted, CD4+ and CD8+ repertoires were analyzed separately, except in combined analyses where CD4+ and CD8+ sequences were merged in silico. Clonal expansion was defined as a frequency increase of at least 2-fold after treatment compared with C1D1, and clones undetected at baseline were assigned a pseudocount of 0.5. Clones with 0 or 1 copy at C1D1 were defined as singleton clones, while clones with 2 or more copies were defined as non-singleton clones. Clones expanded in unsorted samples were labelled as CD4+, CD8+ or unknown by matching protein sequences in sorted samples from the same patient. Diversity changes from C1D1 to C4D1 were tested in paired samples using Wilcoxon tests. In its TCRdb copy, this immuneACCESS table keeps in-frame sequences only and misses some clones. Where compared with another copy, unresolved V genes explain less than half of these, and the others have no known cause. V and J calls plus clone size are reproduced from that table; the DNA served to infer D and trimming. This sample is represented by approximately 60,000 clones; more than 70% of them were singletons. The ten largest clones take up approximately 12% of the sample.

This receptor was identified in a human donor with classical Hodgkin lymphoma. The receptor chain draws on TRBV19 and TRBJ1-3, with an unclear D gene assignment. The specimen comprised peripheral blood mononuclear cells (PBMCs), sampled at baseline. This receptor carries the CDR3 CASSIGETGNTIYF. The nucleotide sequence reads TGTGCCAGTAGTATCGGGGAAACTGGAAACACCATATATTTT.